The 29 T cell receptor beta chains given below trace back to one sample, sequenced in a study of T cell repertoires in cytomegalovirus infection. These receptors' antigens are unknown. TCRdb recomputed calls from the reads with MiXCR, one row per CDR3 protein. The table has under 150,000 distinct CDR3 sequences, roughly 25% seen once. The sample consisted of PBMCs, sequenced either directly or after in vitro stimulation (not recorded which). The receptor set was obtained from a human donor in good health (CMV status not recorded). Some clones in this sample may be carry-over from other donors' samples.

The chain combines TRBV28 with TRBJ2-3; maybe TRBD1 (6 bases). The V end lost 8 bases, the J end lost 0 bases, and 15 bases lay between the germline ends. The length of the CDR3 is 15 residues. Germline V gene data show CDR1 as MDHEN and CDR2 as SYDVKM. DNA for the CDR3: TGTGCCAGCGCCAGGCAGGGGTTTAGCACAGATACGCAGTATTTT. Translation gives CASARQGFSTDTQYF.

This clonotype was seen a few times. J is TRBJ2-3 and V is TRBV28; 8 nucleotides align to TRBD1. CDR3 length: 14 residues. Germline trimming cut 5 bases from V and 5 bases from J; bases unmatched to any gene: 6. Germline-derived CDR1 and CDR2 are MDHEN and SYDVKM. CDR3 in DNA: TGTGCCAGCAGTCGGACAGGGTGGGGAGATACGCAGTATTTT. Translation gives CASSRTGWGDTQYF.

This clonotype was seen many times. V usage is TRBV7-2 and J usage is TRBJ2-1, with TRBD2 matching 9 bases. The ends lost 2 bases at V and 7 bases at J; junction bases unmatched: 9. Germline V gene data show CDR1 as SGHTA and CDR2 as FQGNSA. This CDR3 comprises 16 residues. The DNA for the CDR3 is TGTGCCAGCAGCTTAATAGCGGGAGTAGTGCAGAATGAGCAGTTCTTC. It specifies CASSLIAGVVQNEQFF.

The table lists this clonotype with a few counts. V and J are TRBV4-1 and TRBJ2-3; 8 nucleotides agree with TRBD1. The CDR3 is made up of 16 amino acids. Germline trimming cut 4 bases from V and 3 bases from J; bases unmatched to any gene: 9. The germline gives CDR1 MGHRA, CDR2 YSYEKL. CDR3 protein: CASSPGSGTGTDTQYF. CDR3 nucleotide sequence: TGCGCCAGCAGCCCCGGGTCGGGGACAGGAACAGATACGCAGTATTTT.

This clonotype was observed at least ten times. This chain uses TRBV12-3 or TRBV12-4 with TRBJ2-1; D not resolved. Trimming stripped 3 bases from V and 3 bases from J, with 6 bases between. The CDR3 spans 13 residues. The CDR3 loop is CASSFSHYNEQFF. The CDR3 nucleotides read TGTGCCAGCAGTTTTAGTCACTACAATGAGCAGTTCTTC.

The gene calls are TRBV7-9 and TRBJ1-4; D call uncertain. Looked up from germline, CDR1 is SEHNR and CDR2 is FQNEAQ (reference sequence). V gave up 2 bases and J gave up 8 bases, with 3 bases separating them. The CDR3 loop spans 11 amino acids. CDR3 sequence reads: CASSLSEKLFF. The CDR3 DNA sequence: TGTGCCAGCAGCTTATCCGAAAAACTGTTTTTT.

This clonotype was picked up many times. CDR3 loop: CASGPRWGTSGANVLTF. The CDR3, as DNA: TGTGCTAGTGGTCCCCGGTGGGGGACCTCTGGGGCCAACGTCCTGACTTTC. The chain links TRBV12-5 to TRBJ2-6, with D possibly called TRBD1 or TRBD2 (5 bases each). Germline V gene lookup returns CDR1 LGHNT and CDR2 FRNRAP. The CDR3 length is 17 residues. V was clipped by 5 bases and J by 0 bases, with 14 bases between them.

This sequence joins TRBV11-2 and TRBJ2-2, with D hard to call. This CDR3 is built from 11 residues. V dropped 8 bases and J dropped 4 bases, with 5 bases sitting between them. Germline V lookup: CDR1 SGHAT, CDR2 FQNNGV. The CDR3 DNA follows: TGTGCCAGCGGGCTCACCGGGGAGCTGTTTTTT. Amino acids: CASGLTGELFF.

This clonotype was detected a few times. V and J are TRBV27 and TRBJ2-1; D is unresolved. Germline V lookup: CDR1 MNHEY, CDR2 SMNVEV (reference sequence). V lost 3 bases, J lost 0 bases, and 9 bases lay in between. The CDR3 is 15 residues long. The CDR3 reads CASSFDFISYNEQFF. The CDR3 DNA reads TGTGCCAGCAGTTTTGACTTTATCTCCTACAATGAGCAGTTCTTC.

The table lists this clonotype with many counts. The chain uses TRBV19 and TRBJ1-1, with no clear D. The CDR3 sequence is 11 residues long. V gave up 7 bases and J gave up 5 bases, with 8 bases separating them. CDR1 is LNHDA, CDR2 SQIVND, per germline (reference sequence). The CDR3 nucleotides read TGTGCCAGTACGGAGGGTACTGAAGCTTTCTTT. Translation gives CASTEGTEAFF.

This chain's CDR3 is CSVRQGPDYEQYF. As DNA, the CDR3 is TGCAGCGTTCGACAGGGGCCTGACTACGAGCAGTACTTC. The J gene is TRBJ2-7, the V gene TRBV29-1; TRBD1 agrees at 8 bases. CDR3 length: 13 amino acids. Unmatched junction bases numbered 6, after V lost 5 bases and J lost 3 bases. Germline V lookup: CDR1 SQVTM, CDR2 ANQGSEA.

The table lists this clonotype with many counts. In DNA form, the CDR3 reads TGTGCCAGCAGCTCCAGGGTGGGGGGATACGAGCAGTACTTC. Translated, it gives CASSSRVGGYEQYF. This chain joins TRBV7-8 and TRBJ2-7; a possible D gene is TRBD2 (6 bases). This CDR3 has 14 amino acids. The germline V and J ends were trimmed by 4 bases and 4 bases, with 14 bases remaining between them. The germline V gene encodes CDR1 SGHVS and CDR2 FQNEAQ.

V usage is TRBV20-1 and J usage is TRBJ1-1, with D maybe TRBD1 (5 bases). Germline V gene lookup returns CDR1 DFQATT and CDR2 SNEGSKA (reference sequence). Trimming took 3 bases from V and 7 from J, leaving 12 bases between them. The CDR3 loop spans 12 amino acids. For the CDR3, the DNA is TGCAGTGCTAGCCGTACAGGAGTTGAAGCTTTCTTT. Translating it yields CSASRTGVEAFF.

This clonotype was recorded a few times. This chain uses TRBV10-3 with TRBJ2-1; possible D gene TRBD2, 6 bases. V lost 7 bases and J 11 bases, leaving 18 bases between the germline ends. Per germline, CDR1 ENHRY and CDR2 SYGVKD. The CDR3 sequence is 13 residues long. The CDR3 region has the DNA TGTGCCATCATTAACCAGCGGGCTGACAAGCAGTTCTTC. Translation gives CAIINQRADKQFF.

This clonotype was detected only a few times. The chain has TRBV7-8 and TRBJ2-3, with D unclear. Germline CDR1 is SGHVS and CDR2 is FQNEAQ. The CDR3 spans 14 residues. With 4 bases removed from V and 3 bases from J, the gap between germline ends came to 11 bases. DNA of the CDR3: TGTGCCAGCAGCTCGACGACTTGGACAGATACGCAGTATTTT. It is translated as CASSSTTWTDTQYF.

This clonotype was found a few times. The rearrangement links TRBV9 to TRBJ2-1, with D perhaps matching TRBD1 (6 bases). There are 16 residues in the CDR3. Trimming removed 5 bases from V and 1 base from J, with 16 bases in between. The germline V gene encodes CDR1 SGDLS and CDR2 YYNGEE. The CDR3 sequence: CASRPDSRGSYNEQFF. The DNA for the CDR3 is TGTGCCAGCAGGCCTGACTCGAGGGGGTCCTACAATGAGCAGTTCTTC. The whole variable domain, filled in from reference TRBV9 and TRBJ2-1, reads DSGVTQTPKHLITATGQRVTLRCSPRSGDLSVYWYQQSLDQGLQFLIQYYNGEERAKGNILERFSAQQFPDLHSELNLSSLELGDSALYFCASRPDSRGSYNEQFFGPGTRLTVL.

V usage is TRBV12-5 and J usage is TRBJ2-1; D uncertain. Germline V gene lookup returns CDR1 LGHNT and CDR2 FRNRAP. This CDR3 comprises 11 residues. V lost 6 bases, J lost 7 bases, and 7 bases lay in between. The CDR3 DNA is TGTGCTAGTGGCCTCTCTAATGAGCAGTTCTTC. This encodes CASGLSNEQFF.

The rearrangement links TRBV20-1 to TRBJ1-3, with 8 nucleotides matching TRBD1. The J segment lost 2 bases and the V segment lost 0 bases, leaving 0 bases of the junction unmatched. This CDR3 has 14 residues. The V gene's germline CDR1 is DFQATT and CDR2 SNEGSKA (reference sequence). The CDR3 sequence is CSARETGAGNTIYF. The CDR3 nucleotides read TGCAGTGCTAGAGAGACAGGGGCTGGAAACACCATATATTTT.

The chain recombines TRBV19 with TRBJ2-3; the match to TRBD2 covers 8 bases. CDR1 and CDR2 (germline): LNHDA, SQIVND (reference sequence). This CDR3 has 14 amino acids. With 6 bases clipped from V and 8 bases from J, the junction kept 10 bases outside the gene matches. CDR3 bases: TGTGCCAGTAGAGTCCAGCGGGAGATAGGTACGCAGTATTTT. Protein: CASRVQREIGTQYF.

This clonotype was detected many times. This chain links TRBV6-1 with TRBJ2-1; 11 bases map to TRBD2. Germline V gene sequence: CDR1 MNHNS, CDR2 SASEGT. V was pared by 5 bases and J by 12 bases, with 9 bases of the junction left unmatched. The CDR3 is made up of 14 amino acids. The CDR3 spells CASSFSGRASGQFF. The DNA for the CDR3 is TGTGCCAGCAGTTTTAGCGGGAGGGCCTCGGGGCAGTTCTTC.

This clonotype was observed many times. The CDR3: CASSLGGSSYNSPLHF. CDR3 nucleotides: TGTGCCAGCAGCTTAGGGGGGAGCTCCTATAATTCACCCCTCCACTTT. The chain links TRBV7-2 to TRBJ1-6; tentative D call: TRBD1 (5 bases). V lost 1 base and J 0 bases, leaving 7 bases between the germline ends. The CDR3 contains 16 residues. Looked up from germline, CDR1 is SGHTA and CDR2 is FQGNSA.

Worth noting for this clonotype: A much more abundant neighbour one base away suggests this may be a read error. V is TRBV10-2 and J is TRBJ2-5; TRBD1 agrees at 7 bases. CDR1 and CDR2 (germline): WSHSY, SAAADI. This CDR3 contains 16 residues. With V trimmed by 5 bases and J by 4 bases, 13 bases remained unmatched. The CDR3 nucleotides read TGCGCCAGCAGTAAAGCGGCAGGGGGAGCTCGAGAGACCCAGTACTTC. This translates into CASSKAAGGARETQYF.

The rearrangement links TRBV2 to TRBJ2-2, with no clear D. V was cut by 7 bases and J by 0 bases, with 6 bases left in between. Germline loops: CDR1 SNHLY, CDR2 FYNNEI. The CDR3 length is 13 residues. Here the CDR3 DNA reads TGTGCCAGCACCAGCCCGAACACCGGGGAGCTGTTTTTT. This translates into CASTSPNTGELFF. Using reference TRBV2 and TRBJ2-2 for the parts outside the CDR3, the full variable domain is EPEVTQTPSHQVTQMGQEVILRCVPISNHLYFYWYRQILGQKVEFLVSFYNNEISEKSEIFDDQFSVERPDGSNFTLKIRSTKLEDSAMYFCASTSPNTGELFFGEGSRLTVL.

The chain joins TRBV20-1 to TRBJ2-1, with 8 bases fitting TRBD2. Germline assignment: CDR1 DFQATT and CDR2 SNEGSKA (reference sequence). This CDR3 spans 14 amino acids. Trimming at V came to 5 bases and at J to 9 bases, leaving 12 bases not matched to a gene. The CDR3 sequence: CSAGGLGGRAEQFF. The CDR3, as DNA: TGCAGTGCTGGGGGACTAGGGGGGAGAGCTGAGCAGTTCTTC.

This clonotype came up a few times. Sequence at one end of the junction differs from germline and may be a read error. V is TRBV7-2 and J is TRBJ2-5; D perhaps matches TRBD2 (6 bases). Germline V lookup: CDR1 SGHTA, CDR2 FQGNSA. The CDR3 has 14 amino acids. The CDR3 here is CASSIADHQETQYF. CDR3 coding DNA: TGTGCCAGCAGCATAGCGGACCACCAAGAGACCCAGTACTTC.

This rearrangement joins TRBV6-2 or TRBV6-3 to TRBJ2-3; perhaps TRBD1 as D (5 bases). The CDR3 contains 14 residues. Germline CDR1 is MNHEY and CDR2 is SVGEGT. With 4 bases removed from V and 1 base from J, the gap between germline ends came to 9 bases. The chain's CDR3 is CASSFDSRTDTQYF. CDR3 sequence (DNA): TGTGCCAGCAGTTTTGACAGCCGCACAGATACGCAGTATTTT.

This clonotype was seen ten or more times. This rearrangement joins TRBV7-2 to TRBJ2-1; 8 bases agree with TRBD2. Germline CDR1 is SGHTA and CDR2 is FQGNSA. V was pared by 4 bases and J by 0 bases, with 5 bases of the junction left unmatched. The CDR3 sequence is 16 residues long. In nucleotides, the CDR3 is TGTGCCAGCAGCTCTGTAGCGGGGAGCTCCTACAATGAGCAGTTCTTC. This encodes CASSSVAGSSYNEQFF.

The V and J genes are TRBV7-2 and TRBJ1-2; D may be TRBD1 (6 bases). CDR3 size: 17 residues. CDR1 and CDR2 from the germline V gene are SGHTA and FQGNSA. The V end was cut by 3 bases, the J end by 2 bases, with 19 bases between. The DNA of the CDR3 is TGTGCCAGCAGCTTCTCCTCCGGGGGGCGTCTCAACTATGGCTACACCTTC. The encoded protein is CASSFSSGGRLNYGYTF.

At least ten counts were recorded for this clonotype. CDR3 sequence (DNA): TGTGCCAGCAGCTACAAAGGGACCGCTTATGGCTACACCTTC. Encoded protein: CASSYKGTAYGYTF. This chain joins TRBV11-1 and TRBJ1-2; D possibly corresponds to TRBD1 (5 bases). V lost 4 bases to trimming and J lost 5 bases, with 14 bases between them. CDR1 and CDR2 (germline): SGHAT, FQDESV (reference sequence). CDR3 length: 14 residues. Full variable domain (rest looked up from reference TRBV11-1 and TRBJ1-2): EAEVAQSPRYKITEKSQAVAFWCDPISGHATLYWYRQILGQGPELLVQFQDESVVDDSQLPKDRFSAERLKGVDSTLKIQPAELGDSAMYLCASSYKGTAYGYTFGSGTRLTVV.